The present T cell receptor (beta chain) was sequenced within a study of early T cells in non-severe SARS-CoV-2 infection. Each CDR3 protein is one row after TCRdb ran MiXCR on the 5' RACE reads. In the table there are some 61,000 distinct CDR3 sequences, 10% of which are singletons. There are many counts of this clonotype. Its antigen is unknown. Study results and limitations: Anti-spike CD8 responses were favored by VDJdb matching, which missed private and CD4 specificities.

Trimming cost V 5 bases and J 1 base, with 11 bases left between them. CDR1 is SGHTA, CDR2 FQGTGA, per germline. The CDR3 has 14 residues. The material sequenced was whole blood. This clonotype originated in an adult who was a healthcare worker with PCR-confirmed SARS-CoV-2 infection or an uninfected control (not recorded which). The chain couples TRBV7-3 to TRBJ1-1; perhaps TRBD1 as D (5 bases). CDR3 sequence: CASSMGRTNTEAFF. The CDR3 DNA is TGTGCCAGCAGCATGGGACGGACGAACACTGAAGCTTTCTTT.